One sample yielded the 21 T cell receptor beta chains listed below, sequenced in a study of blood T cell repertoires in COVID-19. Using immunoSEQ multiplex PCR, the repertoire was profiled, and TCRdb retains in-frame clones only, with some absent. The table lists 310,000 or so clones, roughly nine tenths of them singletons. The specimen was PBMCs or T cells enriched from blood (not recorded which). The receptors were gathered from a woman in her thirties or forties who had recovered from COVID-19.

The chain is built from TRBV27 and TRBJ1-6; 8 nucleotides match TRBD1. CDR3 length: 14 residues. V dropped 6 bases and J dropped 6; count of bases not matched to a gene: 4. Germline V gene sequence: CDR1 MNHEY, CDR2 SMNVEV (reference sequence). Here the CDR3 reads CASRSGGFNSPLHF. In DNA form, the CDR3 reads TGTGCCAGCAGGTCAGGGGGCTTTAATTCACCCCTCCACTTT.

DNA for the CDR3: TGTGCCAGCAGCTTAGACCCCTCAGGGGGCTACACCTTC. Translating it yields CASSLDPSGGYTF. The chain uses TRBV7-8 and TRBJ1-2; perhaps TRBD1 as D (5 bases). V lost 1 base to trimming and J lost 8 bases, with 11 bases between them. This CDR3 is 13 amino acids long. Germline loops: CDR1 SGHVS, CDR2 FQNEAQ.

The J gene is TRBJ2-5, the V gene TRBV7-2, with D possibly being TRBD2 (6 bases). V shed 5 bases and J shed 1 base, with 14 bases lying between them. This CDR3 comprises 15 residues. Germline loops: CDR1 SGHTA, CDR2 FQGNSA. Here the CDR3 DNA reads TGTGCCAGCAGCCCATGGGTGGGAGGCCAAGAGACCCAGTACTTC. Encoded protein: CASSPWVGGQETQYF.

The V call is TRBV7-9, the J call TRBJ2-7; 13 bases match TRBD2. Germline CDR1 reads SEHNR; CDR2 reads FQNEAQ (reference sequence). The CDR3 has 16 residues. J was trimmed by 4 bases and V by 1 base; bases with no gene match: 4. The CDR3 sequence is CASSLGALAGGYEQYF. Here the CDR3 DNA reads TGTGCCAGCAGCTTAGGGGCACTAGCGGGAGGGTACGAGCAGTACTTC.

The chain uses TRBV2 and TRBJ1-4, with D possibly matching TRBD1 (5 bases). The CDR3 loop spans 15 amino acids. V gave up 6 bases and J gave up 8 bases, with 19 bases separating them. Germline loops: CDR1 SNHLY, CDR2 FYNNEI. This chain's CDR3 is CASSKRSREGEKLFF. CDR3 in DNA: TGTGCCAGCAGCAAGCGAAGCAGGGAGGGAGAAAAACTGTTTTTT. Combining the CDR3 with reference TRBV2 and TRBJ1-4 gives the whole variable domain EPEVTQTPSHQVTQMGQEVILRCVPISNHLYFYWYRQILGQKVEFLVSFYNNEISEKSEIFDDQFSVERPDGSNFTLKIRSTKLEDSAMYFCASSKRSREGEKLFFGSGTQLSVL.

The chain joins TRBV7-9 to TRBJ1-6; 9 nucleotides align to TRBD1. The CDR3 has 15 residues. Trimming took 6 bases from V and 7 from J; bases not matched to a gene: 7. Germline V lookup: CDR1 SEHNR, CDR2 FQNEAQ (reference sequence). CDR3: CASSLGQGGNSPLHF. CDR3 sequence (DNA): TGTGCCAGCAGTTTGGGACAGGGCGGCAATTCACCCCTCCACTTT.

This sequence joins TRBV28 and TRBJ2-3; 13 positions match TRBD2. CDR3 length: 17 amino acids. CDR1 and CDR2 (germline): MDHEN, SYDVKM. Trimming took 5 bases from V and 6 from J; bases not matched to a gene: 11. CDR3 loop: CASSGTSGTIMWDTQYF. The CDR3 nucleotides read TGTGCCAGCAGTGGGACTAGCGGGACGATTATGTGGGATACGCAGTATTTT. The full variable domain, in which reference TRBV28 and TRBJ2-3 provide the parts outside the CDR3, is DVKVTQSSRYLVKRTGEKVFLECVQDMDHENMFWYRQDPGLGLRLIYFSYDVKMKEKGDIPEGYSVSREKKERFSLILESASTNQTSMYLCASSGTSGTIMWDTQYFGPGTRLTVL.

The chain carries TRBV5-5 and TRBJ2-5; D is ambiguous. In germline, CDR1 is SGHKS, CDR2 YYEKEE (reference sequence). Trimming took off 0 bases at V and 0 bases at J, with 9 bases between the two ends. The CDR3 loop spans 15 amino acids. The CDR3 region is CASSLVIEYQETQYF. CDR3 coding DNA: TGTGCCAGCAGCTTGGTCATTGAGTACCAAGAGACCCAGTACTTC. Combining the CDR3 with reference TRBV5-5 and TRBJ2-5 gives the whole variable domain DAGVTQSPTHLIKTRGQQVTLRCSPISGHKSVSWYQQVLGQGPQFIFQYYEKEERGRGNFPDRFSARQFPNYSSELNVNALLLGDSALYLCASSLVIEYQETQYFGPGTRLLVL.

The chain carries TRBV19 and TRBJ2-1, with TRBD2 identical over 8 bases. The CDR3 runs 14 residues. Germline V gene lookup returns CDR1 LNHDA and CDR2 SQIVND (reference sequence). With V trimmed by 9 bases and J by 6 bases, 10 bases remained unmatched. The CDR3 DNA reads as TGTGCCAGCCAAGCTCGGACTAGCTTCAATGAGCAGTTCTTC. It translates to CASQARTSFNEQFF.

This rearrangement joins TRBV9 to TRBJ1-2, with D maybe TRBD1 (6 bases). Trimming pared 4 bases from V and 9 bases from J, leaving 25 bases between. The CDR3 length is 16 residues. Germline CDR1 reads SGDLS; CDR2 reads YYNGEE. As DNA, the CDR3 is TGTGCCAGCAGCACACGACAGACAGGCAAACTGGGTAGCTACACCTTC. Its protein is CASSTRQTGKLGSYTF.

The chain has TRBV30 and TRBJ2-3, with 16 bases matching TRBD2. Per germline, CDR1 GTSNPN and CDR2 SVGIG (reference sequence). Unmatched junction bases numbered 4, after V lost 4 bases and J lost 6 bases. The CDR3 spans 15 residues. The CDR3 region has the DNA TGTGCCTGGATGGGACTAGCGGGAGGGGGGGATACGCAGTATTTT. This codes for CAWMGLAGGGDTQYF.

This rearrangement joins TRBV11-2 to TRBJ2-1, with 9 bases fitting TRBD2. CDR1 and CDR2 (germline): SGHAT, FQNNGV. The CDR3 spans 18 residues. V was pared by 5 bases and J by 8 bases, with 19 bases of the junction left unmatched. CDR3 loop: CASSRPAGGAGGPHEQFF. The CDR3 nucleotides are TGTGCCAGCAGCCGACCAGCAGGCGGGGCGGGAGGGCCACATGAGCAGTTCTTC.

This chain uses TRBV6-2 or TRBV6-3 with TRBJ2-3; 10 positions match TRBD2. This CDR3 region has 18 residues. After removal of 5 bases from V and 4 bases from J, the junction contained 15 bases not matched to a gene. The germline gives CDR1 MNHEY, CDR2 SVGEGT. CDR3: CASSRRLAGVVRADTQYF. The DNA for the CDR3 is TGTGCCAGCAGTCGCAGACTAGCGGGTGTGGTGAGGGCAGATACGCAGTATTTT.

The chain recombines TRBV12-5 with TRBJ2-7, with D possibly TRBD1 on 6 matching bases. Trimming cost V 7 bases and J 3 bases, with 25 bases left between them. Germline CDR1 LGHNT, CDR2 FRNRAP. The CDR3 consists of 17 residues. The CDR3 DNA sequence: TGTGCTAGTGATCCCCACCCTTTACGACAGGCACGCTACGAGCAGTACTTC. Protein product: CASDPHPLRQARYEQYF.

The rearrangement uses TRBV2 and TRBJ2-7, with 10 bases that match TRBD2. Trimming at V came to 6 bases and at J to 2 bases, leaving 7 bases not matched to a gene. This CDR3 spans 15 amino acids. The germline CDR1 and CDR2 sequences are SNHLY and FYNNEI. In DNA form, the CDR3 reads TGTGCCAGCAGGCTCAGGACTAGCGGAGCCTACGAGCAGTACTTC. Translated, it gives CASRLRTSGAYEQYF.

The chain has TRBV30 and TRBJ2-1; the match to TRBD2 covers 12 bases. The CDR3 totals 19 residues. V shed 3 bases, J shed 2 bases, and the junction held 14 bases outside the gene matches. CDR1 is GTSNPN and CDR2 is SVGIG in the germline V gene (reference sequence). In nucleotides, the CDR3 is TGTGCCTGGAGCGCCCGGGCTAGCGGGAGGGCCGCGGCCTACAATGAGCAGTTCTTC. It specifies CAWSARASGRAAAYNEQFF.

The V and J genes are TRBV30 and TRBJ1-5; D unresolved. Trimming removed 2 bases from V and 7 bases from J, with 9 bases in between. The CDR3 length is 12 residues. Germline lookup yields CDR1 GTSNPN and CDR2 SVGIG (reference sequence). The CDR3 sequence is CAWSPTGQPQHF. CDR3 nucleotides: TGTGCCTGGAGTCCCACCGGGCAGCCCCAGCATTTT.

The rearrangement links TRBV5-1 to TRBJ1-1, with D possibly TRBD1 on 5 matching bases. Germline-derived CDR1 and CDR2 are SGHRS and YFSETQ. The length of the CDR3 is 15 residues. V lost 0 bases, J lost 4 bases, and 13 bases lay in between. The CDR3 coding sequence is TGCGCCAGCAGCTTGGTTTTAGGGGAAGGCACTGAAGCTTTCTTT. Protein product: CASSLVLGEGTEAFF.

The CDR3 sequence is CASSLEGGQGTSPLHF. In DNA, the CDR3 is TGTGCCAGCAGCTTAGAGGGGGGACAGGGGACTTCACCCCTCCACTTT. The chain combines TRBV7-2 with TRBJ1-6; TRBD1 agrees at 10 bases. This CDR3 is built from 16 residues. Germline CDR1 and CDR2: SGHTA and FQGNSA. With V trimmed by 1 base and J by 9 bases, 6 bases remained unmatched.

The chain recombines TRBV2 with TRBJ2-3; 10 nucleotides line up with TRBD2. The CDR3 contains 19 residues. The trim removed 6 bases at V and 0 bases at J, leaving 15 bases unmatched. Germline V gives CDR1 SNHLY, CDR2 FYNNEI. CDR3 in amino acids: CASSKRPSGRASSTDTQYF. CDR3 bases: TGTGCCAGCAGCAAAAGGCCTAGCGGGAGAGCGTCTAGCACAGATACGCAGTATTTT.

The CDR3 DNA reads as TGTGCCTGGAGTGTTGCCAGGGGGCTTGAAAAACTGTTTTTT. It is translated as CAWSVARGLEKLFF. This chain connects TRBV30 to TRBJ1-4, with 8 bases fitting TRBD1. The length of the CDR3 is 14 residues. Germline CDR1 and CDR2: GTSNPN and SVGIG (reference sequence). The V gene end was trimmed by 0 bases and the J gene end by 7 bases; junction bases not matched to a gene: 4. The full variable domain, with the rest looked up from reference TRBV30 and TRBJ1-4, is SQTIHQWPATLVQPVGSPLSLECTVEGTSNPNLYWYRQAAGRGLQLLFYSVGIGQISSEVPQNLSASRPQDRQFILSSKKLLLSDSGFYLCAWSVARGLEKLFFGSGTQLSVL.